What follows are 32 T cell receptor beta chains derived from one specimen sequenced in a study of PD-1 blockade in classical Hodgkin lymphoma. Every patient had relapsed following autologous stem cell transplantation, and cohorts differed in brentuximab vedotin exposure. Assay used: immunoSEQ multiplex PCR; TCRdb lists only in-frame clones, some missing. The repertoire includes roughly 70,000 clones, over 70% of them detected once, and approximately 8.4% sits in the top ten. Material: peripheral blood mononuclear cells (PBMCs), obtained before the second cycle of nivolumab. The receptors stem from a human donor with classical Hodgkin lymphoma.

This CDR3 is CASSLTGGGGAFF. The CDR3 DNA reads TGTGCCAGCAGTCTGACAGGGGGCGGTGGAGCTTTCTTT. The chain couples TRBV7-6 to TRBJ1-1; 10 bases match TRBD1. V dropped 6 bases and J dropped 10; count of bases not matched to a gene: 8. CDR1 is SGHVS and CDR2 is FNYEAQ in the germline V gene. The CDR3 contains 13 residues.

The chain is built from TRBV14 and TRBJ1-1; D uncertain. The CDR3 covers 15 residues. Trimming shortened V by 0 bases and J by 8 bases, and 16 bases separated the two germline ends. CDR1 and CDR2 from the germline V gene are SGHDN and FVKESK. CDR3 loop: CASSQDDTRTAEAFF. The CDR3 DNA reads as TGTGCCAGCAGCCAAGATGATACGAGGACGGCCGAAGCTTTCTTT. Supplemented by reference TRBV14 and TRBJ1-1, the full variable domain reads EAGVTQFPSHSVIEKGQTVTLRCDPISGHDNLYWYRRVMGKEIKFLLHFVKESKQDESGMPNNRFLAERTGGTYSTLKVQPAELEDSGVYFCASSQDDTRTAEAFFGQGTRLTVV.

The CDR3 bases are TGTGCCAGCATTGACAGCGGACAAGAGACCCAGTACTTC. This codes for CASIDSGQETQYF. The chain uses TRBV6-5 and TRBJ2-5; the D call may be TRBD1 or TRBD2 (5 bases each). Per the germline V gene, CDR1 is MNHEY and CDR2 is SVGAGI. The V gene lost 7 bases and the J gene lost 2 bases, with 11 bases spanning the gap. The CDR3 has 13 amino acids.

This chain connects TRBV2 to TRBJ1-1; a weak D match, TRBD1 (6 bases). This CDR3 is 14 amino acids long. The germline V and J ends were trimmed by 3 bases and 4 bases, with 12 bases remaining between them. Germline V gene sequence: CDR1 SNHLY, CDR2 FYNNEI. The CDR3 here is CASSEGARITEAFF. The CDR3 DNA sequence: TGTGCCAGCAGTGAGGGGGCTAGAATCACTGAAGCTTTCTTT.

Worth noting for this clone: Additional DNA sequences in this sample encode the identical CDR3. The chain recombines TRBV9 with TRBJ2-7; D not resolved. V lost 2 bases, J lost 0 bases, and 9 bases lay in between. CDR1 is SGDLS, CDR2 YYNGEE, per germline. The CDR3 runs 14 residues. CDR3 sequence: CASSVGSSSYEQYF. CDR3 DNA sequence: TGTGCCAGCAGCGTGGGATCTAGCTCCTACGAGCAGTACTTC.

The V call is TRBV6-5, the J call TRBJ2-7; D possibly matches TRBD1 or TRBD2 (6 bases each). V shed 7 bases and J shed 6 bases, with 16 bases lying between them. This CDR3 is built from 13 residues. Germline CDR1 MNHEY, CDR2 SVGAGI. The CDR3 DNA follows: TGTGCCAGCAAAACGGGGGCGAAGCTCGAGCAGTACTTC. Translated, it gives CASKTGAKLEQYF.

The CDR3 DNA reads TGTGCCAGCAGCTTAGCGCGGACAGAGAGTAACACCATATATTTT. Amino acids: CASSLARTESNTIYF. The rearrangement uses TRBV7-9 and TRBJ1-3, with a possible D match to TRBD1 (6 bases). Trimming took off 0 bases at V and 7 bases at J, with 13 bases between the two ends. This CDR3 is built from 15 residues. CDR1 and CDR2 from the germline V gene are SEHNR and FQNEAQ (reference sequence).

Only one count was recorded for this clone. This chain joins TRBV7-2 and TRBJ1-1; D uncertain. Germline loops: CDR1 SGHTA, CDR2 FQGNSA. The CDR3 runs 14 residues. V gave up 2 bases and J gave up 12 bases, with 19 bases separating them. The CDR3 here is CASSLRARPLGTFF. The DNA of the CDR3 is TGTGCCAGCAGCTTAAGAGCTAGACCGTTAGGAACTTTCTTT. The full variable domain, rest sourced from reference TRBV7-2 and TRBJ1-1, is GAGVSQSPSNKVTEKGKDVELRCDPISGHTALYWYRQSLGQGLEFLIYFQGNSAPDKSGLPSDRFSAERTGGSVSTLTIQRTQQEDSAVYLCASSLRARPLGTFFGQGTRLTVV.

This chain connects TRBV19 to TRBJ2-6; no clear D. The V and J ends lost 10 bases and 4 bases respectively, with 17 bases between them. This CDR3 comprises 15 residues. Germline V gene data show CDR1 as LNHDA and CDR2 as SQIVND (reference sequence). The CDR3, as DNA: TGTGCCACCTCGTTGAGGCTGGAGGGGGCCAACGTCCTGACTTTC. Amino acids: CATSLRLEGANVLTF.

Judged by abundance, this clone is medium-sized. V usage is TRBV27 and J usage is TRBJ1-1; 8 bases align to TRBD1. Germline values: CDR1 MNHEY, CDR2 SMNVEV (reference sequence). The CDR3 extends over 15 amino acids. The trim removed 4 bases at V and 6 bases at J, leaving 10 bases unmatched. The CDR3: CASSWTGPQEAEAFF. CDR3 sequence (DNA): TGTGCCAGCAGTTGGACAGGGCCCCAAGAGGCTGAAGCTTTCTTT.

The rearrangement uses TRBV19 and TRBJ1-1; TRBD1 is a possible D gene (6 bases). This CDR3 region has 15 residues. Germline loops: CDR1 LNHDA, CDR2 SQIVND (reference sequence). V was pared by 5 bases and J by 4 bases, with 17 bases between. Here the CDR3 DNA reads TGTGCCAGTAGTTCCCCGGGGGGCTGGGCCACTGAAGCTTTCTTT. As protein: CASSSPGGWATEAFF.

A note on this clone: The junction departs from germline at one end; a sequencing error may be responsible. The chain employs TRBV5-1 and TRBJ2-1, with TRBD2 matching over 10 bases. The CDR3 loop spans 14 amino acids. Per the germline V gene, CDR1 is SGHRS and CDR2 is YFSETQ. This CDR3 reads CASSWGVGLADGVF. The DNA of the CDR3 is TGCGCCAGCAGCTGGGGGGTAGGACTAGCGGATGGGGTCTTC.

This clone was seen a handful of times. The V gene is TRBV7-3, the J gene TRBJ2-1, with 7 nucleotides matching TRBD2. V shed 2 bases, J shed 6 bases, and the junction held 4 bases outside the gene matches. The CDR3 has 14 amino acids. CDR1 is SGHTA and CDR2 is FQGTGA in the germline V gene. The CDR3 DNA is TGTGCCAGCAGCTTAGCGGGAGATTCCAATGAGCAGTTCTTC. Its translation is CASSLAGDSNEQFF.

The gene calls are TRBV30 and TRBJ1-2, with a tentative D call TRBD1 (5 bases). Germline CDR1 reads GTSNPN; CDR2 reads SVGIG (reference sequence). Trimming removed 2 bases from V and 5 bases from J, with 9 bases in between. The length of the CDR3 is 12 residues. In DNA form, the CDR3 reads TGTGCCTGGAGTCGTCAGGGATATGGCTACACCTTC. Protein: CAWSRQGYGYTF. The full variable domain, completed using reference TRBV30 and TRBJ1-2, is SQTIHQWPATLVQPVGSPLSLECTVEGTSNPNLYWYRQAAGRGLQLLFYSVGIGQISSEVPQNLSASRPQDRQFILSSKKLLLSDSGFYLCAWSRQGYGYTFGSGTRLTVV.

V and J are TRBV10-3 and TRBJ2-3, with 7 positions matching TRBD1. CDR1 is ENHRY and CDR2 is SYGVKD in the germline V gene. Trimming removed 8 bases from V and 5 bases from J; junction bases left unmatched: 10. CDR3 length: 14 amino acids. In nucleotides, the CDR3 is TGTGCCATCGGGCCCAGCACAGGGGAAGATACGCAGTATTTT. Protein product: CAIGPSTGEDTQYF.

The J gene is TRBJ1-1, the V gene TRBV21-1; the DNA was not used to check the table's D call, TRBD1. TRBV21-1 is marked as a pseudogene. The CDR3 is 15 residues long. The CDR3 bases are TGTGCCAGCAGCACAGGGACAGTCCAGGGCACTGAAGCTTTCTTT. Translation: CASSTGTVQGTEAFF.

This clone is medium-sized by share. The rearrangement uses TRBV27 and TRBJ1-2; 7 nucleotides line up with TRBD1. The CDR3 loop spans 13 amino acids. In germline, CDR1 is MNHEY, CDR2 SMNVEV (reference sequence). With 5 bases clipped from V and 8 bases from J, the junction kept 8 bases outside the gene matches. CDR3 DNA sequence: TGTGCCAGCAGTGCTGTGACAGGGAGGGGCTACACCTTC. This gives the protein CASSAVTGRGYTF.

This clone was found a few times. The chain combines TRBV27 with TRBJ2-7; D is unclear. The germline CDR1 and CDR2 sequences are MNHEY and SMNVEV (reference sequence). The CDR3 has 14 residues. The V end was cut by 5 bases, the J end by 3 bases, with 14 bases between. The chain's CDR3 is CASSAGYHLYEQYF. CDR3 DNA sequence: TGTGCCAGCAGTGCAGGCTACCACCTCTACGAGCAGTACTTC.

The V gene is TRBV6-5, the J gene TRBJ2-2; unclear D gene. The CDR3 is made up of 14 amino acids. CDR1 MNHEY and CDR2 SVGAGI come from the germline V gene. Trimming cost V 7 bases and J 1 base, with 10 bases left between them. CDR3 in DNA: TGTGCCAGCAAGTTTGCCGGGAACACCGGGGAGCTGTTTTTT. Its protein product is CASKFAGNTGELFF.

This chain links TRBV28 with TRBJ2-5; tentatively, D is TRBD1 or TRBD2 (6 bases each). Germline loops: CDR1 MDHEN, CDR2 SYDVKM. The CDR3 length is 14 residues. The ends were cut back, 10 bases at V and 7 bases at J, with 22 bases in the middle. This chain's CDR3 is CATGGLGAVGTQYF. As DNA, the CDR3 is TGTGCCACCGGGGGTCTGGGGGCGGTGGGGACCCAGTACTTC.

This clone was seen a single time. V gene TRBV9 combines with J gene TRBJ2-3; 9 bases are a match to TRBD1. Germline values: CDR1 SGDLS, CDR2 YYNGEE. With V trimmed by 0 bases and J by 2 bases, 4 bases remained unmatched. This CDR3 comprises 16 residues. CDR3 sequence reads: CASSVGQGVFTDTQYF. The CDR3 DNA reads TGTGCCAGCAGCGTAGGACAGGGGGTCTTCACAGATACGCAGTATTTT.

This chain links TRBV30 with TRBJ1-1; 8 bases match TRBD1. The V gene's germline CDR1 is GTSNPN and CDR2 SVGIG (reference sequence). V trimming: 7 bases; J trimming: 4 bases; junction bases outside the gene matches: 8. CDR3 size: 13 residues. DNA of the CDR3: TGTGCCTTTGACAGGGGATTTAGCACTGAAGCTTTCTTT. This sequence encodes CAFDRGFSTEAFF.

CDR3 DNA: TGTGCCAGCAGCTTGGGGGGCGGGAGGGCCGAGATAAACGAGCAGTACTTC. Protein: CASSLGGGRAEINEQYF. The gene calls are TRBV5-4 and TRBJ2-7; 9 bases line up with TRBD2. The CDR3 extends over 17 amino acids. Germline loops: CDR1 SGHNT, CDR2 YYREEE (reference sequence). With V trimmed by 0 bases and J by 5 bases, 12 bases remained unmatched.

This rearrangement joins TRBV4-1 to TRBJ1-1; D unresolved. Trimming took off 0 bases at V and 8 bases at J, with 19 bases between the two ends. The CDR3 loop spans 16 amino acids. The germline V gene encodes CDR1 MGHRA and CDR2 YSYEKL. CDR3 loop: CASSQDLASTTQEAFF. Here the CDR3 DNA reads TGCGCCAGCAGCCAAGATCTGGCGTCCACCACCCAAGAAGCTTTCTTT.

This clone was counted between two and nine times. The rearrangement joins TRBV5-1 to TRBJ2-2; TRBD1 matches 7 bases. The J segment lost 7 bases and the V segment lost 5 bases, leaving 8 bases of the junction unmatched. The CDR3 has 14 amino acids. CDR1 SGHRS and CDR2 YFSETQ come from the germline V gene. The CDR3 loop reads CASRPTGADGELFF. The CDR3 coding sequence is TGCGCCAGCAGGCCTACAGGGGCTGACGGGGAGCTGTTTTTT.

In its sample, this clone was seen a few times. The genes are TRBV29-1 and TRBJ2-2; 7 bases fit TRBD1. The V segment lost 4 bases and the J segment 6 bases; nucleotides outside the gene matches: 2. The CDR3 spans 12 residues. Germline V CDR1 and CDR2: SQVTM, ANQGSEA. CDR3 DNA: TGCAGCGTTGGTAGGGGGCCCGGGGAGCTGTTTTTT. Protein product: CSVGRGPGELFF.

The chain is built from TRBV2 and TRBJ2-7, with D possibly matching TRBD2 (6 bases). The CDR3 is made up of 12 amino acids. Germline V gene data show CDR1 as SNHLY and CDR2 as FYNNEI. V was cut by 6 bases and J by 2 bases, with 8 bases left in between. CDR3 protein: CASRAGTYEQYF. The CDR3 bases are TGTGCCAGCAGGGCGGGAACCTACGAGCAGTACTTC.

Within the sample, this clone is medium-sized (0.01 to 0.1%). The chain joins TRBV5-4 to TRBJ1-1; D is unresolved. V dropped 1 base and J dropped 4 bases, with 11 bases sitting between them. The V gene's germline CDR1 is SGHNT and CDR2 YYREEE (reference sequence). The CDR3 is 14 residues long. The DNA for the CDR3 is TGTGCCAGCAGCTTGTCCGCATTGGGCACTGAAGCTTTCTTT. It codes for CASSLSALGTEAFF.

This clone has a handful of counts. The CDR3 is CASSLAGNTEAFF. DNA of the CDR3: TGCGCCAGCAGCTTGGCAGGTAACACTGAAGCTTTCTTT. V is TRBV5-1 and J is TRBJ1-1; D is undetermined. CDR3 length: 13 amino acids. Trimming left V 0 bases short and J 2 bases short, with 5 bases between. Germline V gene sequence: CDR1 SGHRS, CDR2 YFSETQ.

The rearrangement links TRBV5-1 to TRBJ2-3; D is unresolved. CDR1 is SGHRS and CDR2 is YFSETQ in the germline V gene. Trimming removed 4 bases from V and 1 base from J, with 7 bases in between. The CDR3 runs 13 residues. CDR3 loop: CASSGTGTDTQYF. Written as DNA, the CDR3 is TGCGCCAGCAGCGGAACAGGCACAGATACGCAGTATTTT.

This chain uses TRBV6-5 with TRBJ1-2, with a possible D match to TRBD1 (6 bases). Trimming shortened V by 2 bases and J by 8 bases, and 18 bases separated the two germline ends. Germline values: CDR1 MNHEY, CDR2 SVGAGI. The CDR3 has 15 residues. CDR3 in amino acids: CASSYQPGATPGYTF. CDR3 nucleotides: TGTGCCAGCAGTTACCAGCCAGGGGCGACTCCAGGCTACACCTTC.

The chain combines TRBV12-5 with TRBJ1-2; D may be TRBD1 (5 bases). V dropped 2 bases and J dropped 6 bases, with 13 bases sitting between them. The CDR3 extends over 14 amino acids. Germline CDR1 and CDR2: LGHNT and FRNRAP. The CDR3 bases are TGTGCTAGTGGTTTGAGGGAGGGGAGGCATGGCTACACCTTC. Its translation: CASGLREGRHGYTF.